The entry below gives a single T cell receptor beta chain sequence along with its context. It was during active infection that Seattle patients were enrolled and then longitudinally followed. The sample is drawn from a study of blood T cell repertoires in COVID-19. Overall study context: The United States, Italy and Spain supplied acute and convalescent COVID-19 samples.

In germline, CDR1 is SGHRS, CDR2 YFSETQ. The CDR3 loop spans 14 amino acids. V was pared by 4 bases and J by 4 bases, with 6 bases of the junction left unmatched. Per the study methods: Amplification of reference gene primers provided the estimated nucleated cell counts. TCRdb keeps only in-frame clones here, not all; method: immunoSEQ multiplex PCR. D and trimming come from the DNA, and the V and J calls and clone size come from that table. Of about 180,000 clones listed, 80% to 85% are singletons. The chain links TRBV5-1 to TRBJ2-7; TRBD1 aligns across 9 bases. Sequencing used peripheral blood. The sequence came from a woman in her sixties or seventies with COVID-19, enrolled during active disease. The CDR3 loop reads CASSKDRGRYEQYF. CDR3 nucleotides: TGCGCCAGCAGCAAGGACAGGGGTAGGTACGAGCAGTACTTC.